The rows below give T cell receptor beta chains drawn from one sample of a study of CD8+ T cells in alopecia areata. The table came from immunoSEQ multiplex PCR; TCRdb's copy has only in-frame clones and leaves some out. Of more than 200,000 clones listed, around two fifths are singletons. The sequences come from CD4+ T cells sorted from blood, collected at approximately week 36, from a patient treated with tofacitinib. These receptors all come from a human donor with alopecia areata. Both conserved end residues are part of each CDR3. The order of the fields is V gene, J gene, CDR3 protein.

v_call: TRBV5-1
j_call: TRBJ2-3
cdr3_aa: CASSGLAGGGGTDTQYF

v_call: TRBV30
j_call: TRBJ2-7
cdr3_aa: CAWLRASSYEQYF

v_call: TRBV30
j_call: TRBJ2-7
cdr3_aa: CAWSVMAGPVYEQYF

v_call: TRBV7-2
j_call: TRBJ2-3
cdr3_aa: CASSSALGTQYF

v_call: TRBV29-1
j_call: TRBJ2-1
cdr3_aa: CSARNDNEQFF

v_call: TRBV14
j_call: TRBJ2-1
cdr3_aa: CASSPTEAGGNDEQFF

v_call: TRBV25-1
j_call: TRBJ1-1
cdr3_aa: CASSGMGTGFTEAFF

v_call: TRBV5-6
j_call: TRBJ1-1
cdr3_aa: CASSRWVMNTEAFF

v_call: TRBV29-1
j_call: TRBJ2-3
cdr3_aa: CSVERDRVGDTQYF

v_call: TRBV2
j_call: TRBJ1-5
cdr3_aa: CASNGEGNQPQHF

v_call: TRBV2
j_call: TRBJ2-4
cdr3_aa: CASSDGTLAKNIQYF

v_call: TRBV11-2
j_call: TRBJ2-1
cdr3_aa: CASSSNGFLRGEQFF

v_call: TRBV14
j_call: TRBJ1-4
cdr3_aa: CASSLRATNEKLFF

v_call: TRBV29-1
j_call: TRBJ2-3
cdr3_aa: CSAEPGAADTQYF

v_call: TRBV18
j_call: TRBJ2-7
cdr3_aa: CASSPRRSSYEQYF

v_call: TRBV7-2
j_call: TRBJ2-3
cdr3_aa: CASSTGGRVSTDTQYF

v_call: TRBV29-1
j_call: TRBJ2-1
cdr3_aa: CSVLGSARGYEQFF

v_call: TRBV25-1
j_call: TRBJ2-5
cdr3_aa: CASSQWRDFEETQYF

v_call: TRBV29-1
j_call: TRBJ2-5
cdr3_aa: CSVGAAGGRETQYF

v_call: TRBV28
j_call: TRBJ2-5
cdr3_aa: CASRPSGTRVETQYF

v_call: TRBV30
j_call: TRBJ2-7
cdr3_aa: CAWSADSEQYF

v_call: TRBV4-1
j_call: TRBJ2-5
cdr3_aa: CASSQDRRETQYF

v_call: TRBV25-1
j_call: TRBJ1-1
cdr3_aa: CASSVGPSDTEAFF

v_call: TRBV29-1
j_call: TRBJ1-1
cdr3_aa: CSVGGDTEAFF

v_call: TRBV7-2
j_call: TRBJ2-7
cdr3_aa: CASSADSGRAYEQYF

v_call: TRBV5-1
j_call: TRBJ2-7
cdr3_aa: CASSRSGDSYEQYF

v_call: TRBV4-2
j_call: TRBJ2-3
cdr3_aa: CASSPGTGGTTDTQYF

v_call: TRBV5-1
j_call: TRBJ2-6
cdr3_aa: CASSLQGASSGANVLTF

v_call: TRBV7-9
j_call: TRBJ2-3
cdr3_aa: CASSSPYRDSDTQYF

v_call: TRBV5-1
j_call: TRBJ2-1
cdr3_aa: CASSLRTSVYNEQFF

v_call: TRBV4-1
j_call: TRBJ2-5
cdr3_aa: CASSRRPGEETQYF

v_call: TRBV2
j_call: TRBJ2-5
cdr3_aa: CACGGLETQYF

v_call: TRBV6-6
j_call: TRBJ1-5
cdr3_aa: CASRDSDQPQHF

v_call: TRBV14
j_call: TRBJ1-1
cdr3_aa: CASSSRAGAVAFF

v_call: TRBV11-2
j_call: TRBJ1-2
cdr3_aa: CASSFRGSTSYGYTF

v_call: TRBV6-1
j_call: TRBJ1-5
cdr3_aa: CASSERSQGEQPQHF

v_call: TRBV30
j_call: TRBJ2-2
cdr3_aa: CASPTFRGPGELFF

v_call: TRBV6-5
j_call: TRBJ2-7
cdr3_aa: CASTRGGEQYF

v_call: TRBV25-1
j_call: TRBJ2-6
cdr3_aa: CASQRGGYSGANVLTF

v_call: TRBV30
j_call: TRBJ1-5
cdr3_aa: CAWSPPRPSYQPQHF

v_call: TRBV4-1
j_call: TRBJ1-1
cdr3_aa: CASSPGTGRQWVSAFF

v_call: TRBV15
j_call: TRBJ2-7
cdr3_aa: CATSTGTSYEQYF

v_call: TRBV6-1
j_call: TRBJ2-5
cdr3_aa: CAVLAPGTETQYF

v_call: TRBV2
j_call: TRBJ2-3
cdr3_aa: CASSEDRATQYF

v_call: TRBV7-2
j_call: TRBJ1-2
cdr3_aa: CASSVRQGVNYGYTF

v_call: TRBV14
j_call: TRBJ2-7
cdr3_aa: CASSHPTGSYEQYF

v_call: TRBV7-2
j_call: -
cdr3_aa: CASSPDRLAEQYF

v_call: TRBV5-4
j_call: TRBJ2-5
cdr3_aa: CASSFIREETQYF

v_call: TRBV5-1
j_call: TRBJ2-7
cdr3_aa: CASRGGYEQYF

v_call: TRBV11-3
j_call: TRBJ2-3
cdr3_aa: CASSPTGSDTQYF